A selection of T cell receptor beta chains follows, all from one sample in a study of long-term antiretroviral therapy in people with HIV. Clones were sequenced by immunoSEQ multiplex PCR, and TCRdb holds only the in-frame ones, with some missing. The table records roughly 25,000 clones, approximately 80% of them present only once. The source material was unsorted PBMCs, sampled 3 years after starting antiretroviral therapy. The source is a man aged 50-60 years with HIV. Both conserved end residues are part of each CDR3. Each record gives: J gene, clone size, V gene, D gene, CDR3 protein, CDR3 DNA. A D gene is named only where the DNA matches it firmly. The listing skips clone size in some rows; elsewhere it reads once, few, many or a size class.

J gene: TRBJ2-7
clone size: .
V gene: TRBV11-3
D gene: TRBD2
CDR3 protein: CASSLQREGRHEQYF
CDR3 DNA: TGTGCCAGCAGCTTACAGCGGGAGGGCCGCCACGAGCAGTACTTC

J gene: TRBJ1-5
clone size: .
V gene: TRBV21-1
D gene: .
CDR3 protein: CASSKKGPLKSNFSNQPQHF
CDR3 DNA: TGTGCCAGCAGCAAAAAAGGACCCCTTAAGAGCAACTTTAGCAATCAGCCCCAGCATTTT

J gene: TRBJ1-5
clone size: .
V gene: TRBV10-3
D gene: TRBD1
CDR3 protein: CAISNGQGNQPQHF
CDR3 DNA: TGTGCCATCAGTAATGGACAGGGCAATCAGCCCCAGCATTTT

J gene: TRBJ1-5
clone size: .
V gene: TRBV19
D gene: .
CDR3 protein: CASRRTGEAGNQPQHF
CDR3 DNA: TGTGCCAGTAGACGAACCGGGGAGGCGGGCAATCAGCCCCAGCATTTT

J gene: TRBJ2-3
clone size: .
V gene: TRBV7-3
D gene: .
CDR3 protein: CASSLRRATDTQYF
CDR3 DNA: TGTGCCAGCAGCTTAAGGAGAGCCACAGATACGCAGTATTTT

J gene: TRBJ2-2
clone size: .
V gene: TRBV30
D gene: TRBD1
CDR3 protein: CAWGGVTGGERFAGELFF
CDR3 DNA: TGTGCCTGGGGCGGGGTTACAGGGGGCGAGAGGTTCGCCGGGGAGCTGTTTTTT

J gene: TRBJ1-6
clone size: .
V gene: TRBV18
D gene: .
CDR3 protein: CASSPASSYNSPLHF
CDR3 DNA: TGTGCCAGCTCACCAGCGAGCTCCTATAATTCACCCCTCCACTTT

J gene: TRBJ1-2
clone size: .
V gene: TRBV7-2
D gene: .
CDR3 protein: CASSPHPQVFYGYTF
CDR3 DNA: TGTGCCAGCAGCCCCCACCCTCAGGTTTTCTATGGCTACACCTTC

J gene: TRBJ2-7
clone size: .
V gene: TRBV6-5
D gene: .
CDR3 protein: CASSYPGRYEQYF
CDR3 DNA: TGTGCCAGCAGTTACCCGGGACGCTACGAGCAGTACTTC

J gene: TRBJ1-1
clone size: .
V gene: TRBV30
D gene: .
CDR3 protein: CAWGSRTEAFF
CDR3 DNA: TGTGCCTGGGGTTCCCGGACTGAAGCTTTCTTT

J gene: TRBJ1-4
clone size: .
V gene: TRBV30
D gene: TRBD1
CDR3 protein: CAWSGTGRINEKLFF
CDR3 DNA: TGTGCCTGGTCCGGGACAGGGAGGATTAATGAAAAACTGTTTTTT

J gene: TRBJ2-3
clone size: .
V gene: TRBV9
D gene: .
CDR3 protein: CASSTPWVDTQYF
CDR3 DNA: TGTGCCAGCAGCACTCCATGGGTAGATACGCAGTATTTT

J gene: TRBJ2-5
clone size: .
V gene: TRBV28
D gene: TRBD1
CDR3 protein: CASSTRRGQETQYF
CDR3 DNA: TGTGCCAGCAGTACCCGCAGGGGGCAAGAGACCCAGTACTTC

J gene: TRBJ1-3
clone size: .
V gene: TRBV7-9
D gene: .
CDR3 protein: CASSSGTVSISGNTIYF
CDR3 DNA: TGTGCCAGCAGCTCGGGTACAGTTTCTATTTCTGGAAACACCATATATTTT

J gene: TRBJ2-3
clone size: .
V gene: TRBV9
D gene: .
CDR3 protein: CASSVQSSGDTQYF
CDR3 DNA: TGTGCCAGCAGCGTCCAGAGCTCTGGGGATACGCAGTATTTT

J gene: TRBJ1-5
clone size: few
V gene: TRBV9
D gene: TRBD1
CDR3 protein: CASSRTGGSNQPQHF
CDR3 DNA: TGTGCCAGCAGCCGGACAGGGGGCAGCAATCAGCCCCAGCATTTT

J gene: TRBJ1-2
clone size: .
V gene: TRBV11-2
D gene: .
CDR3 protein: CASSGVEGYTF
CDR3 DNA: TGTGCCAGCAGCGGGGTAGAGGGCTACACCTTC

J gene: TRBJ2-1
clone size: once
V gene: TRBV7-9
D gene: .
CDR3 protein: CASSTSRDRSYNEQFF
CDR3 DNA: TGTGCCAGCAGCACTAGCCGGGACAGATCCTACAATGAGCAGTTCTTC

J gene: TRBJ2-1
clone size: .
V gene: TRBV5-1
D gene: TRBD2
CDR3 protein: CASSTGLGGNEQFF
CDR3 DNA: TGCGCCAGCAGCACGGGACTAGGGGGCAATGAGCAGTTCTTC

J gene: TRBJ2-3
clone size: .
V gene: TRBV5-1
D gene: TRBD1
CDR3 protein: CASSFGNMDRVSTDTQYF
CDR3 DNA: TGCGCCAGCAGCTTCGGAAATATGGACAGGGTCAGCACAGATACGCAGTATTTT

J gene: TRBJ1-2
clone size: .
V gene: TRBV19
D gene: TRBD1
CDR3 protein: CASSPWDREVGYTF
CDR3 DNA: TGTGCCAGTAGTCCCTGGGACAGGGAAGTTGGCTACACCTTC

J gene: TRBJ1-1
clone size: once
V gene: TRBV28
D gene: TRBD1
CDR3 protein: CASCRTGVNTEAFF
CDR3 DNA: TGTGCCAGCTGTCGGACAGGGGTGAACACTGAAGCTTTCTTT

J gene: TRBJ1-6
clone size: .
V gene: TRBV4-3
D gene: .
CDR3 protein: CASSQGYGGDSPLHF
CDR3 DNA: TGCGCCAGCAGCCAAGGGTACGGGGGTGATTCACCCCTCCACTTT

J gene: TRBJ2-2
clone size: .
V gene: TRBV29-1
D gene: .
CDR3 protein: CSVEADSGELFF
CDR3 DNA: TGCAGCGTTGAGGCGGATTCCGGGGAGCTGTTTTTT

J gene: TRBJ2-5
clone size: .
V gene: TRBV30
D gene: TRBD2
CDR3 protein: CAWSVLAGGGETQYF
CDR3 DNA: TGTGCCTGGAGTGTGCTAGCGGGAGGTGGGGAGACCCAGTACTTC

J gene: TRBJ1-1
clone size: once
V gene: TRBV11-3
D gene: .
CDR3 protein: CASSFAMNTEAFF
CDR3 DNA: TGTGCCAGCAGCTTCGCGATGAACACTGAAGCTTTCTTT

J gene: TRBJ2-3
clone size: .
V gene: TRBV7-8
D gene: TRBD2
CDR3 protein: CASSSGLAGGATDTQYF
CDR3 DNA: TGTGCCAGCAGCTCCGGACTAGCGGGGGGGGCCACAGATACGCAGTATTTT

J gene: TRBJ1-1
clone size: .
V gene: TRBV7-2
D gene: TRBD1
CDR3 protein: CASSLDRGDEAFF
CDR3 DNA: TGTGCCAGCAGCTTAGACAGGGGTGATGAAGCTTTCTTT

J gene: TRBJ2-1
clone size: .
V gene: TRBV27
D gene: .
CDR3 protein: CASRGWSDEQFF
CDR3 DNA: TGTGCCAGCAGGGGATGGTCCGATGAGCAGTTCTTC

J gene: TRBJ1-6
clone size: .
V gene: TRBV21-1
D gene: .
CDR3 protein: CASSNRQSSYNSPLHF
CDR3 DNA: TGTGCCAGCAGCAACCGTCAGAGCTCCTATAATTCACCCCTCCACTTT

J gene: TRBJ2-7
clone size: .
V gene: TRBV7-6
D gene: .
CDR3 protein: CASSLGPDSTYEQYF
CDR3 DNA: TGTGCCAGCAGCTTAGGGCCGGACAGCACCTACGAGCAGTACTTC

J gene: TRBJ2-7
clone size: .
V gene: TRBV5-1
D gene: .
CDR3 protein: CASSLNYEQYF
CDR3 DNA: TGCGCCAGCAGCTTAAACTACGAGCAGTACTTC

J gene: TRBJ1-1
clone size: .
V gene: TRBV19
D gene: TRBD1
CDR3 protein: CASSIRGLDTEAFF
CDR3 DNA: TGTGCCAGTAGTATAAGGGGGCTGGACACTGAAGCTTTCTTT

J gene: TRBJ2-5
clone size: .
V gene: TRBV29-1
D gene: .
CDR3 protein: CSVGGSEETQYF
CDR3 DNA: TGCAGCGTTGGAGGATCGGAAGAGACCCAGTACTTC

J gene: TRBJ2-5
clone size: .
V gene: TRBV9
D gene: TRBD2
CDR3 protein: CASSVGGLAGLQWETQYF
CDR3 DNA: TGTGCCAGCAGCGTAGGGGGACTAGCGGGGCTTCAGTGGGAGACCCAGTACTTC

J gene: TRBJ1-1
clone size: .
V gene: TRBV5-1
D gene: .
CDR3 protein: CASSLTTVVGTEAFF
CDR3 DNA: TGCGCCAGCAGCTTGACGACTGTTGTGGGCACTGAAGCTTTCTTT

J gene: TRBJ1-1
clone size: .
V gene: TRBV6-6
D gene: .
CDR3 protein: CASRGRDGRYAEAFF
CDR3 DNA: TGTGCCAGCAGGGGGCGCGACGGACGGTACGCTGAAGCTTTCTTT

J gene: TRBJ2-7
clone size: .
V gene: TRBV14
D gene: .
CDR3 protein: CASSRLPVGWSSYEQYF
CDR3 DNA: TGTGCCAGCAGCCGTCTTCCAGTGGGCTGGAGCTCCTACGAGCAGTACTTC

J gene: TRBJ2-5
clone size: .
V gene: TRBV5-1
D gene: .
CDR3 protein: CASSPRGAQETQYF
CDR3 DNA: TGCGCCAGCAGCCCTCGAGGGGCACAAGAGACCCAGTACTTC

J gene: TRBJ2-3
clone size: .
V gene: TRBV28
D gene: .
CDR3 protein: CASNIGAGHTDTQYF
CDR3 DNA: TGTGCCAGCAATATAGGGGCGGGGCACACAGATACGCAGTATTTT

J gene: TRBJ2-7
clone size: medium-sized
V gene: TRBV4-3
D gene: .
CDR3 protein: CASSQESSGSSYEQYF
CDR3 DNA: TGCGCCAGCAGCCAAGAGTCGAGCGGTTCCTCCTACGAGCAGTACTTC

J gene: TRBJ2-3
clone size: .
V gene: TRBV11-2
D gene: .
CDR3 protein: CASSQSVGRTLTDTQYF
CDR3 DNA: TGTGCCAGCAGCCAGAGCGTAGGGCGGACCCTCACAGATACGCAGTATTTT

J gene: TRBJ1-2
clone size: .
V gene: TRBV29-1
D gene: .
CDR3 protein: CSVGQDGYTF
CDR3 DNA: TGCAGCGTTGGTCAGGATGGCTACACCTTC

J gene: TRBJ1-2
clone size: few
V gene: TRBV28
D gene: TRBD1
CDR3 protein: CASRGTGGYYGYTF
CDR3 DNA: TGTGCCAGCAGAGGGACAGGGGGGTACTATGGCTACACCTTC

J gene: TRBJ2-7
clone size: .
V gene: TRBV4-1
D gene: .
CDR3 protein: CASSQDVSYEQYF
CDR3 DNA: TGCGCCAGCAGCCAAGATGTATCCTACGAGCAGTACTTC

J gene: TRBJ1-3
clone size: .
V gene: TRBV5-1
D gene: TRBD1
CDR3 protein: CASSFTGDSGNTIYF
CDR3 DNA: TGCGCCAGCAGCTTTACAGGGGACTCTGGAAACACCATATATTTT

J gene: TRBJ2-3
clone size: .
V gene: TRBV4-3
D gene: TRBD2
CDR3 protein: CASSQDPRRASGRGSKRDTQYF
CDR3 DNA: TGCGCCAGCAGCCAAGACCCACGGCGGGCTAGCGGGAGAGGGTCTAAGCGGGATACGCAGTATTTT

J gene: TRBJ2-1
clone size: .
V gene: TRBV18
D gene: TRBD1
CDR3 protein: CASSPPGQGADEQFF
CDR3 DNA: TGTGCCAGCTCACCACCGGGGCAGGGGGCCGATGAGCAGTTCTTC

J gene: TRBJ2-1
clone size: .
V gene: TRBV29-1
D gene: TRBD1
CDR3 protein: CSVEGQGSNEQFF
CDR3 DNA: TGCAGCGTTGAGGGACAGGGGAGCAATGAGCAGTTCTTC

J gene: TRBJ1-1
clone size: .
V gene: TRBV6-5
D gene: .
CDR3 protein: CASSYVIPMNTEAFF
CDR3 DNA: TGTGCCAGCAGTTACGTTATTCCGATGAACACTGAAGCTTTCTTT

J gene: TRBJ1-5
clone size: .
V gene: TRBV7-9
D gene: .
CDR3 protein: CASSLGTQRPQHF
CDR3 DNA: TGTGCCAGCAGCCTAGGGACCCAGAGGCCCCAGCATTTT

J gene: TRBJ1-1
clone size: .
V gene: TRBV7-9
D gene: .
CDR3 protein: CASSLEVPRTEAFF
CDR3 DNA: TGTGCCAGCAGCTTAGAGGTCCCTCGCACTGAAGCTTTCTTT

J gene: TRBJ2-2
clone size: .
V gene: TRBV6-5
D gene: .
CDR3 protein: CASSPEGYTGELFF
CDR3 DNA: TGTGCCAGCAGTCCCGAGGGGTACACCGGGGAGCTGTTTTTT